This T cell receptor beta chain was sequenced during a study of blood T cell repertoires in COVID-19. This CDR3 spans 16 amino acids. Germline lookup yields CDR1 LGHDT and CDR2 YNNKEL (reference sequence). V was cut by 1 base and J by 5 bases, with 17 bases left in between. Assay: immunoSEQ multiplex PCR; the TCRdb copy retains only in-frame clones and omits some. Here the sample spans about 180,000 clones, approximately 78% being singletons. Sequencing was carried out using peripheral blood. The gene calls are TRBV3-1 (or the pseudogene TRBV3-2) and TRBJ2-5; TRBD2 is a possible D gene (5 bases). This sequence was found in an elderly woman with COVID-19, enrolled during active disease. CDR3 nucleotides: TGTGCCAGCAGCCAAGTCCCTAGCTGGACCGGGGAGACCCAGTACTTC. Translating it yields CASSQVPSWTGETQYF.